Below, 23 T cell receptor beta chains from the same sample are listed, as sequenced in a study of T-cell reconstitution after alpha-beta-depleted transplantation in children. Unique molecular identifiers were used in preparing the TCRbeta library. TCRdb recomputed calls from the PCR reads with MiXCR, one row per CDR3 protein. This table has about 440,000 distinct CDR3 sequences, approximately 42% appearing once. The source material was PBMCs, sampled before TCRalphabeta/CD19-depleted stem cell transplant. Receptor source: a girl aged 2 to 10 with aplastic anemia, due to receive a stem cell transplant.

There are many counts of this clonotype. V usage is TRBV5-1 and J usage is TRBJ2-3; no definite D call. Trimming shortened V by 1 base and J by 4 bases, and 10 bases separated the two germline ends. Germline CDR1 SGHRS, CDR2 YFSETQ. The CDR3 sequence is 14 residues long. The CDR3 region is CASSLNQPPDTQYF. Written as DNA, the CDR3 is TGCGCCAGCAGCTTGAATCAGCCTCCAGATACGCAGTATTTT. Full variable domain (outside the CDR3, taken from reference TRBV5-1 and TRBJ2-3): KAGVTQTPRYLIKTRGQQVTLSCSPISGHRSVSWYQQTPGQGLQFLFEYFSETQRNKGNFPGRFSGRQFSNSRSEMNVSTLELGDSALYLCASSLNQPPDTQYFGPGTRLTVL.

The chain uses TRBV5-1 and TRBJ2-2, with 12 bases that match TRBD2. From germline, CDR1 is SGHRS and CDR2 YFSETQ. Trimming removed 1 base from V and 6 bases from J; junction bases left unmatched: 4. The CDR3 covers 16 residues. The DNA of the CDR3 is TGCGCCAGCAGCTTGCCCGGACTAGCGGGACCCGGGGAGCTGTTTTTT. Its protein is CASSLPGLAGPGELFF.

Details on this clonotype: One end of the junction varies from germline; a read error may be responsible. The chain uses TRBV5-1 and TRBJ1-1; D not resolved. CDR1 is SGHRS, CDR2 YFSETQ, per germline. This CDR3 has 14 amino acids. CDR3: CASSLGAAGTKAFF. The CDR3 DNA reads as TGCGCCAGCAGCTTGGGGGCGGCAGGCACTAAAGCTTTCTTT.

This clonotype came up many times. This rearrangement joins TRBV18 to TRBJ2-7, with D possibly TRBD1 on 5 matching bases. The germline V gene encodes CDR1 KGHSH and CDR2 LQKENI. The ends were cut back, 2 bases at V and 2 bases at J, with 10 bases in the middle. The CDR3 extends over 14 amino acids. CDR3 amino acids: CASSPAQGTYEQYF. CDR3 sequence (DNA): TGTGCCAGCTCACCAGCCCAGGGAACCTACGAGCAGTACTTC.

V and J are TRBV9 and TRBJ2-3, with TRBD2 identical over 14 bases. Trimming cost V 3 bases and J 4 bases; bases outside gene matches: 4. Germline loops: CDR1 SGDLS, CDR2 YYNGEE. This CDR3 spans 16 amino acids. This CDR3 is CASSGSGLAGADTQYF. The CDR3 DNA sequence: TGTGCCAGCAGCGGGTCGGGACTAGCGGGGGCAGATACGCAGTATTTT.

The sample holds many counts of this clonotype. A junction boundary mismatches the germline segment, possibly from a read error. This chain links TRBV29-1 with TRBJ2-2; D possibly uses TRBD1 or TRBD2 (5 bases each). The CDR3 is 15 amino acids. Germline V gene lookup returns CDR1 SQVTM and CDR2 ANQGSEA. As DNA, the CDR3 is TGCAGCGCTGAACGGGGCATTTTAGGGGCCGGGGAGCTGTTTTTT. Amino acid sequence: CSAERGILGAGELFF.

This clonotype was counted a few times. This rearrangement joins TRBV19 to TRBJ2-1; TRBD2 agrees at 8 bases. CDR3 length: 15 amino acids. After removal of 6 bases from V and 4 bases from J, the junction contained 8 bases not matched to a gene. Germline V gene data show CDR1 as LNHDA and CDR2 as SQIVND (reference sequence). In DNA, the CDR3 is TGTGCCAGTAGGCCACTAGCGGACGGATACAATGAGCAGTTCTTC. As protein: CASRPLADGYNEQFF.

This chain connects TRBV15 to TRBJ2-3; no firm D call. V shed 3 bases and J shed 4 bases, with 11 bases lying between them. The germline V gene has CDR1 LNHNV and CDR2 YYDKDF (reference sequence). This CDR3 is built from 14 residues. CDR3 protein: CATSSGLPPDTQYF. The CDR3 DNA is TGTGCCACCAGCAGTGGGCTACCCCCAGATACGCAGTATTTT.

There are many counts of this clonotype. The chain carries TRBV5-5 and TRBJ2-2; perhaps TRBD2 as D (5 bases). V gave up 4 bases and J gave up 0 bases, with 13 bases separating them. The germline V gene has CDR1 SGHKS and CDR2 YYEKEE (reference sequence). This CDR3 contains 16 residues. The CDR3 DNA reads as TGTGCCAGCAGCCGCCAGGCGGGTACGAACACCGGGGAGCTGTTTTTT. It translates to CASSRQAGTNTGELFF.

This chain uses TRBV29-1 with TRBJ1-4, with D possibly matching TRBD1 (6 bases). The V end was cut by 4 bases, the J end by 11 bases, with 20 bases between. The CDR3 totals 14 residues. Per the germline V gene, CDR1 is SQVTM and CDR2 is ANQGSEA. CDR3 DNA sequence: TGCAGCGTTGCTGTGGGCAGCGCCCAGGGGAAACTGTTTTTT. Translated: CSVAVGSAQGKLFF.

This chain uses TRBV29-1 with TRBJ2-1, with TRBD2 identical over 7 bases. This CDR3 is built from 17 residues. Germline CDR1 and CDR2: SQVTM and ANQGSEA. V trimming: 6 bases; J trimming: 5 bases; junction bases outside the gene matches: 19. This CDR3 is CSVAPRAGSWENNEQFF. The CDR3 DNA is TGCAGCGTCGCCCCCCGAGCGGGATCGTGGGAGAACAATGAGCAGTTCTTC.

This clonotype was counted ten times or more. The J gene is TRBJ1-5, the V gene TRBV2; D ambiguous. Germline V lookup: CDR1 SNHLY, CDR2 FYNNEI. This CDR3 contains 16 residues. The germline V and J ends were trimmed by 2 bases and 6 bases, with 17 bases remaining between them. As DNA, the CDR3 is TGTGCCAGCAGTGAATGGGAGGATGCGATTGGTCAGCCCCAGCATTTT. As protein: CASSEWEDAIGQPQHF.

The CDR3 loop is CASSLVKYNEQFF. The CDR3, as DNA: TGTGCCAGCAGCTTGGTAAAGTACAATGAGCAGTTCTTC. This sequence joins TRBV5-6 and TRBJ2-1; no firm D call. CDR1 is SGHDT and CDR2 is YYEEEE in the germline V gene. Trimming removed 0 bases from V and 4 bases from J, with 5 bases in between. CDR3 length: 13 residues.

This chain connects TRBV7-9 to TRBJ2-5, with D possibly being TRBD2 (6 bases). Per germline, CDR1 SEHNR and CDR2 FQNEAQ (reference sequence). V was shortened by 1 base and J by 4 bases, with 19 bases between the two germline ends. This CDR3 is 17 amino acids long. The DNA for the CDR3 is TGTGCCAGCAGCTTAGACGTGGTAAACCGGCGGGGAGAGACCCAGTACTTC. Translating gives CASSLDVVNRRGETQYF.

This clonotype was picked up a small number of times. The chain couples TRBV5-1 to TRBJ2-2; 7 bases map to TRBD1. This CDR3 region has 14 residues. Trimming at V came to 4 bases and at J to 8 bases, leaving 8 bases not matched to a gene. Germline V gene sequence: CDR1 SGHRS, CDR2 YFSETQ. The CDR3 DNA reads as TGCGCCAGCAGCGCCGCCCTGGGACAGGGGGAGCTGTTTTTT. Its translation: CASSAALGQGELFF.

The chain has TRBV4-3 and TRBJ2-5, with 8 bases aligning to TRBD2. Germline values: CDR1 LGHNA, CDR2 YSLEER. CDR3 length: 16 residues. Unmatched junction bases numbered 8, after V lost 1 base and J lost 4 bases. The CDR3 reads CASSQGGAGVGETQYF. CDR3 nucleotides: TGCGCCAGCAGCCAAGGGGGAGCGGGAGTGGGAGAGACCCAGTACTTC.

This chain links TRBV10-3 with TRBJ2-1, with no clear D. The V end lost 2 bases, the J end lost 4 bases, and 12 bases lay between the germline ends. The CDR3 consists of 15 residues. Germline CDR1 is ENHRY and CDR2 is SYGVKD. The CDR3 nucleotides are TGTGCCATCAGTGAGCGGACCCAGAAATACAATGAGCAGTTCTTC. Its protein is CAISERTQKYNEQFF.

This clonotype was detected ten times or more. The chain is built from TRBV5-1 and TRBJ2-7; D perhaps matches TRBD1 (6 bases). Deletions cut 0 bases from V and 0 bases from J, with 10 bases between. The V gene's germline CDR1 is SGHRS and CDR2 YFSETQ. The CDR3 covers 15 residues. CDR3 sequence reads: CASSLVQGLSYEQYF. The CDR3 coding sequence is TGCGCCAGCAGCTTGGTACAGGGCCTCTCCTACGAGCAGTACTTC.

This clonotype was counted once. The gene calls are TRBV4-1 and TRBJ2-7, with 9 bases lining up with TRBD2. The CDR3 runs to 14 residues. Germline loops: CDR1 MGHRA, CDR2 YSYEKL. Germline trimming cut 1 base from V and 5 bases from J; bases unmatched to any gene: 3. CDR3 loop: CASSQGRGGNEQYF. The CDR3 region has the DNA TGCGCCAGCAGCCAAGGGCGGGGGGGGAACGAGCAGTACTTC.

This clonotype has ten or more counts. V is TRBV18 and J is TRBJ2-7; 7 bases align to TRBD2. Germline CDR1 and CDR2: KGHSH and LQKENI. V lost 8 bases to trimming and J lost 3 bases; unmatched junction nucleotides: 7. CDR3 size: 13 residues. The CDR3 reads CASSPRGSYEQYF. The CDR3 region has the DNA TGTGCCAGCAGCCCCCGCGGGAGCTACGAGCAGTACTTC.

The V and J genes are TRBV5-6 and TRBJ2-2, with D possibly TRBD1 on 6 matching bases. The germline V gene has CDR1 SGHDT and CDR2 YYEEEE. V dropped 5 bases and J dropped 4 bases, with 12 bases sitting between them. This CDR3 contains 14 residues. The DNA of the CDR3 is TGTGCCAGCAGTCCGAGCAGGGGCACCGGGGAGCTGTTTTTT. This gives the protein CASSPSRGTGELFF.

The chain is built from TRBV19 and TRBJ2-7, with 9 bases matching TRBD1. Looked up from germline, CDR1 is LNHDA and CDR2 is SQIVND (reference sequence). V shed 5 bases and J 5 bases; nucleotides not matched to a gene: 10. This CDR3 region has 15 residues. The CDR3 loop reads CASSAPGTGNHEQYF. For the CDR3, the DNA is TGTGCCAGTAGTGCCCCCGGGACAGGGAATCACGAGCAGTACTTC.

This clonotype was seen repeatedly, ten times or more. The chain links TRBV27 to TRBJ1-1; the D is unclear. Trimming pared 7 bases from V and 9 bases from J, leaving 3 bases between. Per the germline V gene, CDR1 is MNHEY and CDR2 is SMNVEV (reference sequence). This CDR3 comprises 8 residues. Here the CDR3 DNA reads TGTGCCAGCAAACAAGCTTTCTTT. Its translation: CASKQAFF.